The 30 T cell receptor beta chains presented below share a single source sample, sequenced in a study of control samples from healthy donors and cancer patients. The method was immunoSEQ multiplex PCR; TCRdb's version includes in-frame clones alone and lacks a portion of them. The sample consists of some 130,000 clones, 70% to 90% of them appearing once. Sequencing used blood. The receptors stem from a man aged 35 to 55 in good health.

The gene calls are TRBV20-1 and TRBJ2-5, with 10 bases identical to TRBD2. Losses at the gene ends were 3 bases for V and 2 bases for J; bases not matched to a gene: 6. CDR1 and CDR2 from the germline V gene are DFQATT and SNEGSKA (reference sequence). This CDR3 contains 15 residues. CDR3 protein: CSASTIAGGQETQYF. The CDR3 DNA reads as TGCAGTGCTAGTACTATAGCGGGGGGACAAGAGACCCAGTACTTC.

The V gene is TRBV30, the J gene TRBJ1-1; no clear D. Germline V CDR1 and CDR2: GTSNPN, SVGIG (reference sequence). The V gene lost 4 bases and the J gene lost 1 base, with 7 bases spanning the gap. The CDR3 extends over 12 amino acids. CDR3 region: CAWNPGNTEAFF. The DNA of the CDR3 is TGTGCCTGGAATCCGGGGAACACTGAAGCTTTCTTT.

The chain combines TRBV28 with TRBJ2-3; 15 nucleotides agree with TRBD2. Germline assignment: CDR1 MDHEN and CDR2 SYDVKM. The CDR3 runs to 16 residues. Germline trimming cut 4 bases from V and 6 bases from J; bases unmatched to any gene: 5. CDR3 coding DNA: TGTGCCAGCAGTTCAGGGACTAGCGGGGGGTGGGATACGCAGTATTTT. Translating gives CASSSGTSGGWDTQYF.

The rearrangement links TRBV5-1 to TRBJ2-4; D is undetermined. V was clipped by 4 bases and J by 9 bases, with 14 bases between them. Germline V CDR1 and CDR2: SGHRS, YFSETQ. The CDR3 is 13 residues long. For the CDR3, the DNA is TGCGCCAGCAGCCCGTCCCCCTTGGTCATTCAGTACTTC. This gives the protein CASSPSPLVIQYF.

The V call is TRBV9, the J call TRBJ1-1; no clear D. Germline-derived CDR1 and CDR2 are SGDLS and YYNGEE. The ends were cut back, 0 bases at V and 3 bases at J, with 12 bases in the middle. CDR3 length: 15 residues. DNA of the CDR3: TGTGCCAGCAGCGTAGGATTGTCGGATCACACTGAAGCTTTCTTT. This sequence encodes CASSVGLSDHTEAFF.

The rearrangement joins TRBV27 to TRBJ1-4; 10 bases match TRBD1. This CDR3 region has 16 residues. Germline loops: CDR1 MNHEY, CDR2 SMNVEV (reference sequence). V lost 4 bases and J lost 5; bases outside the gene matches: 7. The CDR3 sequence is CASSSTPGQGNEKLFF. CDR3 in DNA: TGTGCCAGCAGTTCTACCCCGGGACAGGGGAATGAAAAACTGTTTTTT.

The chain employs TRBV7-9 and TRBJ2-2; a weak D match, TRBD1 (5 bases). CDR1 is SEHNR, CDR2 FQNEAQ, per germline (reference sequence). This CDR3 region has 15 residues. V lost 3 bases and J 6 bases, leaving 14 bases between the germline ends. This CDR3 is CASSFTGRHPGELFF. CDR3 DNA: TGTGCCAGCAGCTTCACAGGCCGACACCCCGGGGAGCTGTTTTTT.

This chain uses TRBV11-2 with TRBJ2-3; D is unclear. With 5 bases removed from V and 1 base from J, the gap between germline ends came to 13 bases. The CDR3 totals 15 residues. Germline loops: CDR1 SGHAT, CDR2 FQNNGV. CDR3 amino acids: CASSPHELRTDTQYF. DNA for the CDR3: TGTGCCAGCAGCCCACATGAACTACGCACAGATACGCAGTATTTT.

The chain carries TRBV2 and TRBJ1-2, with a possible D match to TRBD1 (6 bases). Trimming cost V 8 bases and J 4 bases, with 11 bases left between them. This CDR3 is built from 12 residues. CDR1 SNHLY and CDR2 FYNNEI come from the germline V gene. CDR3: CASGTHVYGYTF. The DNA of the CDR3 is TGTGCCAGCGGGACACATGTCTATGGCTACACCTTC.

The count of this clone is one. V usage is TRBV7-6 and J usage is TRBJ2-2, with TRBD2 identical over 10 bases. The J segment lost 4 bases and the V segment lost 1 base, leaving 3 bases of the junction unmatched. Germline assignment: CDR1 SGHVS and CDR2 FNYEAQ. This CDR3 region has 16 residues. CDR3 in amino acids: CASSLGASGGTGELFF. DNA for the CDR3: TGTGCCAGCAGCTTAGGGGCTAGCGGGGGCACCGGGGAGCTGTTTTTT.

This clone has just a few counts. The chain joins TRBV3-1 (or the pseudogene TRBV3-2) to TRBJ1-5, with D uncertain. The V and J ends lost 0 bases and 10 bases respectively, with 10 bases between them. The CDR3 length is 13 residues. Germline CDR1 LGHDT, CDR2 YNNKEL (reference sequence). The CDR3 DNA sequence: TGTGCCAGCAGCCAAGATAGAACAGTTCCCCAGCATTTT. Its protein product is CASSQDRTVPQHF.

The chain has TRBV6-6 and TRBJ1-3; D is unclear. Germline CDR1 and CDR2: MNHNY and SVGAGI (reference sequence). The length of the CDR3 is 12 residues. V was trimmed by 7 bases and J by 0 bases, leaving 4 bases between them. The CDR3 reads CASTFSGNTIYF. As DNA, the CDR3 is TGTGCCAGCACTTTCTCTGGAAACACCATATATTTT.

The rearrangement links TRBV5-1 to TRBJ2-3, with TRBD1 matching 11 bases. The germline CDR1 and CDR2 sequences are SGHRS and YFSETQ. There are 15 residues in the CDR3. V lost 3 bases, J lost 6 bases, and 6 bases stayed unmatched. In DNA, the CDR3 is TGCGCCAGCAGCTCCGGACAGGGGGCGAGGGATACGCAGTATTTT. Its translation is CASSSGQGARDTQYF.

V is TRBV19 and J is TRBJ1-2, with a weak D call TRBD1 (5 bases). Trimming pared 2 bases from V and 3 bases from J, leaving 10 bases between. This CDR3 has 14 residues. The V gene's germline CDR1 is LNHDA and CDR2 SQIVND (reference sequence). CDR3: CASSIFSGDYGYTF. For the CDR3, the DNA is TGTGCCAGTAGTATATTTTCGGGGGACTATGGCTACACCTTC.

This chain connects TRBV10-2 to TRBJ2-7, with 7 bases matching TRBD1. The J segment lost 2 bases and the V segment lost 7 bases, leaving 5 bases of the junction unmatched. CDR3 length equals 13 residues. Per germline, CDR1 WSHSY and CDR2 SAAADI. The CDR3 loop reads CASNPGQTYEQYF. CDR3 nucleotides: TGCGCCAGCAACCCGGGACAGACCTACGAGCAGTACTTC.

This clone was found a few times. The genes are TRBV10-3 and TRBJ2-7; maybe TRBD2 (6 bases). This CDR3 is 15 amino acids long. The germline gives CDR1 ENHRY, CDR2 SYGVKD. V was trimmed by 3 bases and J by 2 bases, leaving 14 bases between them. The CDR3 DNA is TGTGCCATCAGTGACGGAGGAGGGTGGCCCTACGAGCAGTACTTC. Translated, it gives CAISDGGGWPYEQYF.

The V and J genes are TRBV13 and TRBJ2-7, with 8 bases lining up with TRBD1. V trimming: 5 bases; J trimming: 2 bases; junction bases outside the gene matches: 8. Germline CDR1 is PRHDT and CDR2 is FYEKMQ (reference sequence). This CDR3 comprises 15 residues. CDR3 in DNA: TGTGCCAGCAGCACCCGACAGGGGCTTCCCTACGAGCAGTACTTC. It translates to CASSTRQGLPYEQYF.

The chain couples TRBV21-1 to TRBJ1-1; TRBD1 is the table's D call and was not checked against the DNA. TRBV21-1 has pseudogene status. CDR3 length equals 16 residues. CDR3 DNA sequence: TGTGCCAGCAGCAAAGAGGAGAGGCAGGGGGAAACTGAAGCTTTCTTT. Residues: CASSKEERQGETEAFF.

The chain is built from TRBV15 and TRBJ2-3, with D possibly being TRBD1 (6 bases). This CDR3 has 17 residues. V shed 0 bases and J shed 2 bases, with 15 bases lying between them. The germline gives CDR1 LNHNV, CDR2 YYDKDF (reference sequence). The CDR3 region is CATSRDPNRTDTDTQYF. The CDR3 DNA reads as TGTGCCACCAGCAGAGACCCTAATCGGACAGACACAGATACGCAGTATTTT.

This clone was found a few times. The J gene is TRBJ2-3, the V gene TRBV9; 7 nucleotides agree with TRBD2. CDR3 length: 15 residues. Germline V CDR1 and CDR2: SGDLS, YYNGEE. Trimming cost V 0 bases and J 6 bases; bases outside gene matches: 7. The CDR3 here is CASSVVERGTDTQYF. CDR3 sequence (DNA): TGTGCCAGCAGCGTAGTGGAGCGGGGAACGGATACGCAGTATTTT.

This clone was observed once. The chain has TRBV9 and TRBJ1-3; D is undetermined. The CDR3 loop spans 16 amino acids. Germline V lookup: CDR1 SGDLS, CDR2 YYNGEE. The V end was cut by 3 bases, the J end by 4 bases, with 17 bases between. CDR3 nucleotide sequence: TGTGCCAGCAGCGCACGGGCCCAGGCAGTGGGAAACACCATATATTTT. It codes for CASSARAQAVGNTIYF.

The chain combines TRBV29-1 with TRBJ2-5, with D perhaps matching TRBD1 (7 bases). This CDR3 comprises 14 residues. V lost 7 bases and J lost 5, with 20 bases in between. The germline CDR1 and CDR2 sequences are SQVTM and ANQGSEA. Written as DNA, the CDR3 is TGCAGCGCCGAGGGGGCCCTACGGGAGGAGACCCAGTACTTC. Translation: CSAEGALREETQYF.

This clone has a single count. The chain has TRBV9 and TRBJ1-6; possible D gene TRBD1, 5 bases. Trimming took off 2 bases at V and 7 bases at J, with 10 bases between the two ends. Germline CDR1 SGDLS, CDR2 YYNGEE. This CDR3 has 14 residues. The CDR3 sequence: CASSVRASNSPLHF. The CDR3 region has the DNA TGTGCCAGCAGCGTCAGGGCGAGCAATTCACCCCTCCACTTT.

The chain links TRBV2 to TRBJ1-3, with D tentatively TRBD1 (5 bases). CDR1 SNHLY and CDR2 FYNNEI come from the germline V gene. With 6 bases removed from V and 0 bases from J, the gap between germline ends came to 12 bases. The CDR3 is 15 residues long. The DNA of the CDR3 is TGTGCCAGCAGCCTGGGACGGAACTCTGGAAACACCATATATTTT. Residues: CASSLGRNSGNTIYF.

This clone was seen a handful of times. The rearrangement joins TRBV19 to TRBJ1-1; D remains ambiguous. The CDR3 consists of 15 residues. The ends were cut back, 2 bases at V and 5 bases at J, with 15 bases in the middle. Looked up from germline, CDR1 is LNHDA and CDR2 is SQIVND (reference sequence). The CDR3 DNA sequence: TGTGCCAGTAGTATATCCCCTTCAAGGCGTACTGAAGCTTTCTTT. This codes for CASSISPSRRTEAFF.

The chain carries TRBV6-5 and TRBJ2-5; D uncertain. Trimming stripped 0 bases from V and 3 bases from J, with 8 bases between. Germline V CDR1 and CDR2: MNHEY, SVGAGI. The CDR3 consists of 14 residues. This CDR3 reads CASSYSSREETQYF. In nucleotides, the CDR3 is TGTGCCAGCAGTTACTCGTCTCGCGAAGAGACCCAGTACTTC.

V usage is TRBV9 and J usage is TRBJ2-3, with D perhaps matching TRBD1 or TRBD2 (5 bases each). The CDR3 totals 15 residues. V shed 2 bases and J shed 2 bases, with 12 bases lying between them. The germline V gene has CDR1 SGDLS and CDR2 YYNGEE. This CDR3 reads CASSVAGTITDTQYF. In nucleotides, the CDR3 is TGTGCCAGCAGCGTCGCAGGGACCATCACAGATACGCAGTATTTT.

The CDR3 sequence: CASSFQETQYF. In DNA form, the CDR3 reads TGTGCCAGCAGCTTCCAAGAGACCCAGTACTTC. The V gene is TRBV13, the J gene TRBJ2-5, with no clear D. V was trimmed by 3 bases and J by 1 base, leaving 0 bases between them. Germline assignment: CDR1 PRHDT and CDR2 FYEKMQ (reference sequence). The CDR3 is 11 residues long.

This rearrangement joins TRBV7-3 to TRBJ2-5, with unresolved D. This CDR3 comprises 14 residues. The V gene lost 2 bases and the J gene lost 1 base, with 8 bases spanning the gap. Germline CDR1 is SGHTA and CDR2 is FQGTGA. CDR3 residues: CASSLLGPQETQYF. The CDR3 DNA reads TGTGCCAGCAGCTTACTAGGACCCCAAGAGACCCAGTACTTC.

The chain couples TRBV25-1 to TRBJ1-2, with TRBD1 matching 9 bases. With V trimmed by 1 base and J by 5 bases, 2 bases remained unmatched. The CDR3 has 14 amino acids. The germline V gene has CDR1 MGHDK and CDR2 SYGVNS. The CDR3 is CASSESGQGYGYTF. The CDR3 bases are TGTGCCAGCAGTGAATCAGGACAGGGGTATGGCTACACCTTC.